This TCR beta chain was documented in a study of shared clonotypes between healthy human individuals. Only in-frame clones appear in the TCRdb table, and some are missing; sequencing was by immunoSEQ multiplex PCR. The repertoire includes around 530,000 clones, roughly 72% of them detected once, and 9.5% to 15% sits in the top ten. This CDR3 region has 16 residues. V shed 5 bases and J 7 bases; nucleotides not matched to a gene: 7. CDR1 and CDR2 (germline): SGHTA, FQGNSA. The material sequenced was PBMCs. The chain recombines TRBV7-2 with TRBJ2-1, with 14 bases matching TRBD2. The sequence was collected from a woman aged 35 to 49 in good health. Some clones in this sample may be carry-over from other donors' samples. The chain's CDR3 is CASSIGTSGSRNEQFF. The CDR3 nucleotides read TGTGCCAGCAGCATCGGGACTAGCGGGAGTCGGAATGAGCAGTTCTTC.